This TCR beta chain is drawn from a study of CD8 T cells in Susac syndrome. Random hexamers were used to reverse transcribe an amount of about 0.45 to 1 ug RNA. Via MiXCR, TCRdb re-called the immunoSEQ multiplex PCR reads, giving one row per CDR3 protein. The repertoire holds some 130,000 distinct CDR3 sequences, roughly 94% seen once, with approximately 0.12% in the top ten. This TCR was sampled from a human donor with multiple sclerosis. The specimen was CD4+ T cells from PBMCs.

CDR3 region: CASSMGLAGGYSTDTQYF. DNA of the CDR3: TGTGCCAGTAGTATGGGGCTAGCGGGGGGATATAGCACAGATACGCAGTATTTT. The chain employs TRBV19 and TRBJ2-3; 11 nucleotides align to TRBD2. The CDR3 totals 18 residues. The V gene's germline CDR1 is LNHDA and CDR2 SQIVND (reference sequence). Unmatched junction bases numbered 8, after V lost 3 bases and J lost 0 bases.